A selection of T cell receptor beta chains follows, all from one sample in a study of cytomegalovirus exposure and HLA in healthy donors. Sequencing used immunoSEQ multiplex PCR; TCRdb keeps in-frame clones, though not all of them. This table has approximately 150,000 clones, approximately 70% appearing once. The source material was PBMCs. Receptor source: a human donor in good health. Each CDR3 is given with its conserved first and last residue. Fields, in order: D gene, V gene, J gene, clone size, CDR3 DNA, CDR3 protein. A D gene is named only where the DNA matches it firmly. Not every row has a clone size; where given, it reads once, few, many or a size class.

D gene: TRBD1
V gene: TRBV7-9
J gene: TRBJ2-3
clone size: -
CDR3 DNA: TGTGCCAGCGACAGGGGCCAATCCACAGATACGCAGTATTTT
CDR3 protein: CASDRGQSTDTQYF

D gene: TRBD1
V gene: TRBV2
J gene: TRBJ1-6
clone size: -
CDR3 DNA: TGTGCCAGCGGGACAGGATCTGGTTCACCCCTCCACTTT
CDR3 protein: CASGTGSGSPLHF

D gene: TRBD2
V gene: TRBV7-3
J gene: TRBJ2-2
clone size: -
CDR3 DNA: TGTGCCAGCAGCTCCAGGACTAGCCCCGGGGAGCTGTTTTTT
CDR3 protein: CASSSRTSPGELFF

D gene: -
V gene: TRBV19
J gene: TRBJ2-5
clone size: -
CDR3 DNA: TGTGCCAGTAGTGAACTAGACCAGGAGACCCAGTACTTC
CDR3 protein: CASSELDQETQYF

D gene: TRBD1
V gene: TRBV6-5
J gene: TRBJ1-2
clone size: -
CDR3 DNA: TGTGCCAGCAGTAAGGACAGGGGAGGCTACACCTTC
CDR3 protein: CASSKDRGGYTF

D gene: TRBD2
V gene: TRBV4-2
J gene: TRBJ2-7
clone size: -
CDR3 DNA: TGTGCCAGCAGCCATGCCGGGACTACCTACGAGCAGTACTTC
CDR3 protein: CASSHAGTTYEQYF

D gene: TRBD2
V gene: TRBV5-4
J gene: TRBJ2-7
clone size: -
CDR3 DNA: TGTGCCAGCAGCCCGGGACTAGCGGGGGGTATCTCCTACGAGCAGTACTTC
CDR3 protein: CASSPGLAGGISYEQYF

D gene: TRBD2
V gene: TRBV9
J gene: TRBJ2-3
clone size: few
CDR3 DNA: TGTGCCAGCAGCGTAGGTTTAGCGGGGGGGACTAGCACAGATACGCAGTATTTT
CDR3 protein: CASSVGLAGGTSTDTQYF

D gene: -
V gene: TRBV7-6
J gene: TRBJ1-1
clone size: -
CDR3 DNA: TGTGCCAGCAGCTTAGGGCTTCGGGGCACTGAAGCTTTCTTT
CDR3 protein: CASSLGLRGTEAFF

D gene: TRBD1
V gene: TRBV27
J gene: TRBJ1-2
clone size: -
CDR3 DNA: TGTGCCAGCAGTTGGAGTCCCGGGACAGGCAACTATGGCTACACCTTC
CDR3 protein: CASSWSPGTGNYGYTF

D gene: -
V gene: TRBV11-3
J gene: TRBJ1-1
clone size: -
CDR3 DNA: TGTGCCAGCAGCTTAGGGGGAGGGTCGAAAGCTTTCTTT
CDR3 protein: CASSLGGGSKAFF

D gene: -
V gene: TRBV7-2
J gene: TRBJ2-7
clone size: -
CDR3 DNA: TGTGCCAGCAGCCAAAGGGGTGCAGTCCCCTACGGGGAGCAGTACTTC
CDR3 protein: CASSQRGAVPYGEQYF

D gene: -
V gene: TRBV9
J gene: TRBJ2-3
clone size: -
CDR3 DNA: TGTGCCAGCAGCGTAGGCGTGGGGAGCGGAAACACAGATACGCAGTATTTT
CDR3 protein: CASSVGVGSGNTDTQYF

D gene: -
V gene: TRBV9
J gene: TRBJ1-4
clone size: -
CDR3 DNA: TGTGCCAGCAGCGTAGACCGGGGGGGTGCAACTAATGAAAAACTGTTTTTT
CDR3 protein: CASSVDRGGATNEKLFF

D gene: -
V gene: TRBV12-5
J gene: TRBJ2-2
clone size: -
CDR3 DNA: TGTGCTAGTGGTTTGTTCGGGAACACCGGGGAGCTGTTTTTT
CDR3 protein: CASGLFGNTGELFF

D gene: -
V gene: TRBV4-1
J gene: TRBJ2-5
clone size: few
CDR3 DNA: TGCGCCAGCAGCCAAGAACAGCCCCAAGAGACCCAGTACTTC
CDR3 protein: CASSQEQPQETQYF

D gene: TRBD2
V gene: TRBV27
J gene: TRBJ2-7
clone size: -
CDR3 DNA: TGTGCCAGCAGTCCCACCACCGGGACTAGCTGGGAGCAGTACTTC
CDR3 protein: CASSPTTGTSWEQYF

D gene: -
V gene: TRBV29-1
J gene: TRBJ1-2
clone size: few
CDR3 DNA: TGCAGCGTTCCTCAGGGGAACTATGGCTACACCTTC
CDR3 protein: CSVPQGNYGYTF

D gene: TRBD1
V gene: TRBV10-3
J gene: TRBJ1-1
clone size: -
CDR3 DNA: TGTGCCATCAGTGGGACAGGGCGGAACACTGAAGCTTTCTTT
CDR3 protein: CAISGTGRNTEAFF

D gene: -
V gene: TRBV10-3
J gene: TRBJ1-5
clone size: -
CDR3 DNA: TGTGCCATCAGTGAGTCGATGGCGGAGGCAGGACAGCCCCAGCATTTT
CDR3 protein: CAISESMAEAGQPQHF

D gene: -
V gene: TRBV10-2
J gene: TRBJ2-4
clone size: once
CDR3 DNA: TGCGCCAGCCAATCACAGGGAGCCAAAAACATTCAGTACTTC
CDR3 protein: CASQSQGAKNIQYF

D gene: -
V gene: TRBV5-1
J gene: TRBJ2-5
clone size: -
CDR3 DNA: TGCGCCAGCAGCTTGAGGCAGACACGGGAGACCCAGTACTTC
CDR3 protein: CASSLRQTRETQYF

D gene: TRBD2
V gene: TRBV30
J gene: TRBJ2-5
clone size: -
CDR3 DNA: TGTGCCTGGAGTGCTGGACTAGCCTACGGGCAGTACTTC
CDR3 protein: CAWSAGLAYGQYF

D gene: -
V gene: TRBV7-3
J gene: TRBJ2-2
clone size: -
CDR3 DNA: TGTGCCAGCAGGCCCGAGGGGGCCGGGGAGCTGTTTTTT
CDR3 protein: CASRPEGAGELFF

D gene: -
V gene: TRBV6-5
J gene: TRBJ1-1
clone size: -
CDR3 DNA: TGTGCCAGCAGCCGGGAGGTAGGGAACACTGAAGCTTTCTTT
CDR3 protein: CASSREVGNTEAFF

D gene: TRBD1
V gene: TRBV15
J gene: TRBJ1-5
clone size: -
CDR3 DNA: TGTGCCACCAGCAGAGGTGAGACAGGGGGCCAGCCCCAGCATTTT
CDR3 protein: CATSRGETGGQPQHF

D gene: -
V gene: TRBV29-1
J gene: TRBJ1-1
clone size: -
CDR3 DNA: TGCAGCGTTGAAGAGGGAGGGGGGAACACTGAAGCTTTCTTT
CDR3 protein: CSVEEGGGNTEAFF

D gene: -
V gene: TRBV6-5
J gene: TRBJ1-5
clone size: -
CDR3 DNA: TGTGCCAGCAGTCAAACCGGGGGGCCGGGGCAGCCCCAGCATTTT
CDR3 protein: CASSQTGGPGQPQHF

D gene: -
V gene: TRBV4-1
J gene: TRBJ2-7
clone size: few
CDR3 DNA: TGCGCCAGCAGCCAAGATCCACAGGGTCCCTACGAGCAGTACTTC
CDR3 protein: CASSQDPQGPYEQYF

D gene: -
V gene: TRBV18
J gene: TRBJ2-1
clone size: few
CDR3 DNA: TGTGCCAGCTCACCCCGAGCCGATTTCTACAATGAGCAGTTCTTC
CDR3 protein: CASSPRADFYNEQFF

D gene: -
V gene: TRBV9
J gene: TRBJ1-2
clone size: -
CDR3 DNA: TGTGCCACCAACGCCAGGCAGACCTCTGATGGCTACACCTTC
CDR3 protein: CATNARQTSDGYTF

D gene: -
V gene: TRBV5-6
J gene: TRBJ2-2
clone size: -
CDR3 DNA: TGTGCCAGCAGCTTGAGTAGGCAGACAGACACCGGGGAGCTGTTTTTT
CDR3 protein: CASSLSRQTDTGELFF

D gene: -
V gene: TRBV7-6
J gene: TRBJ2-7
clone size: -
CDR3 DNA: TGTGCCAGCAGCTTAACAGGGTCGATTGGCGAGCAGTACTTC
CDR3 protein: CASSLTGSIGEQYF

D gene: TRBD1
V gene: TRBV29-1
J gene: TRBJ2-5
clone size: -
CDR3 DNA: TGCAGCGTAGGGACAGGGGGCTTGGAGACCCAGTACTTC
CDR3 protein: CSVGTGGLETQYF

D gene: -
V gene: TRBV10-1
J gene: TRBJ1-2
clone size: -
CDR3 DNA: TGCGCCAGCAGTGAGGGTCATTGTCGGGGCTACACCTTC
CDR3 protein: CASSEGHCRGYTF

D gene: TRBD1
V gene: TRBV11-2
J gene: TRBJ1-1
clone size: -
CDR3 DNA: TGTGCCAGCAGCCCCAGCCTCAGGACAGGCGGGACTGAAGCTTTCTTT
CDR3 protein: CASSPSLRTGGTEAFF

D gene: TRBD2
V gene: TRBV7-8
J gene: TRBJ2-5
clone size: once
CDR3 DNA: TGTGCCAGCAGCCCTCGGACGGGAGGGCAGTACTTC
CDR3 protein: CASSPRTGGQYF

D gene: TRBD1
V gene: TRBV6-5
J gene: TRBJ1-1
clone size: -
CDR3 DNA: TGTGCCATCAAAAAAGGACAGGCTAACACTGAAGCTTTCTTT
CDR3 protein: CAIKKGQANTEAFF

D gene: TRBD1
V gene: TRBV11-2
J gene: TRBJ2-7
clone size: -
CDR3 DNA: TGTGCCAGCAGCTTAGATCGTGAGGTCTTACAGGGGGTCTACGAGCAGTACTTC
CDR3 protein: CASSLDREVLQGVYEQYF

D gene: -
V gene: TRBV7-9
J gene: TRBJ2-1
clone size: -
CDR3 DNA: TGTGCCAGCGCCGGGGTAGGGGGCAATGAGCAGTTCTTC
CDR3 protein: CASAGVGGNEQFF